Below are 13 T cell receptor beta chains sequenced from a single sample in a study of OX40 agonist ivuxolimab in advanced cancers. Sequencing used immunoSEQ multiplex PCR; TCRdb keeps in-frame clones, though not all of them. The sample has around 25,000 clones; approximately 78% are singletons. This sample comprised CD4+ or CD8+ T cells sorted from blood, obtained in a trial of the OX40 agonist ivuxolimab. The receptors shown here come from an adult with an advanced solid tumor such as melanoma, head and neck, liver or kidney cancer.

In this sample, this clone turned up a few times. The chain has TRBV5-4 and TRBJ1-3; tentative D call: TRBD1 (6 bases). Germline CDR1 and CDR2: SGHNT and YYREEE (reference sequence). The CDR3 spans 13 residues. The ends were cut back, 3 bases at V and 2 bases at J, with 6 bases in the middle. CDR3 nucleotides: TGTGCCAGCAGCTACAGGGCTGGAAACACCATATATTTT. It encodes CASSYRAGNTIYF.

This clone was seen only once. The genes are TRBV10-3 and TRBJ2-3, with 14 bases identical to TRBD2. The CDR3 consists of 19 residues. Germline loops: CDR1 ENHRY, CDR2 SYGVKD. Trimming took 7 bases from V and 1 from J; bases not matched to a gene: 13. CDR3 in amino acids: CAIKRLAGGPLTGTDTQYF. CDR3 DNA: TGTGCCATCAAGCGACTAGCGGGAGGGCCTTTGACGGGCACAGATACGCAGTATTTT.

This rearrangement joins TRBV11-2 to TRBJ2-2; 8 nucleotides agree with TRBD1. Germline V gene data show CDR1 as SGHAT and CDR2 as FQNNGV. The CDR3 length is 14 residues. The J segment lost 5 bases and the V segment lost 4 bases, leaving 3 bases of the junction unmatched. CDR3 coding DNA: TGTGCCAGCAGCTGGACAGGGAAGACCGGGGAGCTGTTTTTT. It codes for CASSWTGKTGELFF.

The V gene is TRBV30, the J gene TRBJ2-7, with D unclear. V was cut by 1 base and J by 3 bases, with 10 bases left in between. Germline-derived CDR1 and CDR2 are GTSNPN and SVGIG (reference sequence). The CDR3 has 13 residues. The CDR3 DNA reads TGTGCCTGGAGTGCCCTCCTTTTCTACGAGCAGTACTTC. Translated: CAWSALLFYEQYF.

The chain recombines TRBV28 with TRBJ1-1, with TRBD1 identical over 8 bases. CDR1 is MDHEN and CDR2 is SYDVKM in the germline V gene. This CDR3 is 15 amino acids long. V shed 7 bases and J 6 bases; nucleotides not matched to a gene: 13. CDR3 DNA sequence: TGTGCCAGCATTCCTAGAGGGCAGGGGGCGCCTGAAGCTTTCTTT. Its protein product is CASIPRGQGAPEAFF.

The chain is built from TRBV19 and TRBJ1-1, with TRBD1 matching 10 bases. The CDR3 is 14 amino acids. Germline V gene sequence: CDR1 LNHDA, CDR2 SQIVND (reference sequence). The V segment lost 6 bases and the J segment 5 bases; nucleotides outside the gene matches: 6. CDR3 in DNA: TGTGCCAGTAGCCCCGACAGGGGGCATACTGAAGCTTTCTTT. It yields the protein CASSPDRGHTEAFF.

There are a few counts of this clone. This chain uses TRBV5-4 with TRBJ1-1; D is uncertain. CDR1 is SGHNT, CDR2 YYREEE, per germline (reference sequence). CDR3 length: 12 residues. The V gene lost 1 base and the J gene lost 7 bases, with 8 bases spanning the gap. CDR3 region: CASSLWRNEAFF. CDR3 nucleotides: TGTGCCAGCAGCTTGTGGCGGAATGAAGCTTTCTTT.

The V and J genes are TRBV12-5 and TRBJ2-3; TRBD2 agrees at 11 bases. Germline trimming cut 2 bases from V and 6 bases from J; bases unmatched to any gene: 16. The CDR3 runs to 19 residues. The germline gives CDR1 LGHNT, CDR2 FRNRAP. The CDR3 nucleotides are TGTGCTAGTGGTTTGTGGAAGACAGGGACTAGCGGTTCGGCGGATACGCAGTATTTT. Amino acids: CASGLWKTGTSGSADTQYF.

This chain uses TRBV10-3 with TRBJ1-3, with TRBD1 matching over 7 bases. Trimming took 11 bases from V and 4 from J; bases not matched to a gene: 11. This CDR3 comprises 14 residues. Germline CDR1 and CDR2: ENHRY and SYGVKD. CDR3 region: CAARRGQSGNTIYF. The CDR3 nucleotides are TGTGCCGCAAGGAGGGGACAGTCCGGAAACACCATATATTTT.

For the CDR3, the DNA is TGTGCCAGCAGTTTCCCCCAGGGGTTCTCCTACGAGCAGTACTTC. This gives the protein CASSFPQGFSYEQYF. This chain connects TRBV6-5 to TRBJ2-7; TRBD1 might be the D (6 bases). The germline V and J ends were trimmed by 4 bases and 0 bases, with 13 bases remaining between them. The CDR3 is 15 amino acids. In germline, CDR1 is MNHEY, CDR2 SVGAGI.

The chain uses TRBV5-1 and TRBJ2-2, with 8 bases aligning to TRBD1. V lost 4 bases to trimming and J lost 5 bases; unmatched junction nucleotides: 10. The CDR3 is made up of 16 amino acids. Germline assignment: CDR1 SGHRS and CDR2 YFSETQ. In DNA form, the CDR3 reads TGCGCCAGCAGCCCTTCACGGACAGGGATTACCGGGGAGCTGTTTTTT. As protein: CASSPSRTGITGELFF.

The J gene is TRBJ1-5, the V gene TRBV18; 11 positions agree with TRBD1. Germline assignment: CDR1 KGHSH and CDR2 LQKENI. V trimming: 3 bases; J trimming: 4 bases; junction bases outside the gene matches: 2. The CDR3 has 15 amino acids. The CDR3 nucleotides read TGTGCCAGCTCACCGGGGACAGGGGGAAATCAGCCCCAGCATTTT. It specifies CASSPGTGGNQPQHF.

J is TRBJ1-4 and V is TRBV30, with D hard to call. Germline lookup yields CDR1 GTSNPN and CDR2 SVGIG (reference sequence). V was shortened by 0 bases and J by 2 bases, with 4 bases between the two germline ends. CDR3 length: 13 amino acids. The CDR3 protein is CAWSVGTNEKLFF. In DNA, the CDR3 is TGTGCCTGGAGTGTAGGTACTAATGAAAAACTGTTTTTT. Drawing the rest from reference TRBV30 and TRBJ1-4, the complete variable domain is SQTIHQWPATLVQPVGSPLSLECTVEGTSNPNLYWYRQAAGRGLQLLFYSVGIGQISSEVPQNLSASRPQDRQFILSSKKLLLSDSGFYLCAWSVGTNEKLFFGSGTQLSVL.